The entry below gives a single T cell receptor beta chain sequence along with its context. What it binds is unknown. The source of the sample is a study of cytomegalovirus exposure and HLA in healthy donors. The CDR3 runs to 13 residues. CDR1 is SGHVS, CDR2 FNYEAQ, per germline. Trimming pared 5 bases from V and 0 bases from J, leaving 8 bases between. PCR was performed using 60 Vbeta and 13 Jbeta primers. Sequencing used immunoSEQ multiplex PCR; TCRdb keeps in-frame clones, though not all of them. Of 200,000 to 250,000 clones in the sample, about 80% are singletons; the top ten hold about 0.63%. Study-wide results and caveats: Using a false discovery rate of 0.05, a later analysis showed that roughly 16,000 TCR beta sequences were associated with HLA alleles. When presence/absence was analysed, sequencing depth was taken to be roughly uniform across donors. An analysis done earlier found most TCR beta V segments productive about 87% or about 30% of the time. Cytomegalovirus-associated TCR beta chains were listed, numbering 164.

V is TRBV7-6 and J is TRBJ2-7; tentative D call: TRBD1 (6 bases). Source material: PBMCs. This clonotype was sampled from a young man in good health and CMV-seronegative. The CDR3 region is CASSPDSSYEQYF. The CDR3, as DNA: TGTGCCAGCAGCCCGGACAGCTCCTACGAGCAGTACTTC.